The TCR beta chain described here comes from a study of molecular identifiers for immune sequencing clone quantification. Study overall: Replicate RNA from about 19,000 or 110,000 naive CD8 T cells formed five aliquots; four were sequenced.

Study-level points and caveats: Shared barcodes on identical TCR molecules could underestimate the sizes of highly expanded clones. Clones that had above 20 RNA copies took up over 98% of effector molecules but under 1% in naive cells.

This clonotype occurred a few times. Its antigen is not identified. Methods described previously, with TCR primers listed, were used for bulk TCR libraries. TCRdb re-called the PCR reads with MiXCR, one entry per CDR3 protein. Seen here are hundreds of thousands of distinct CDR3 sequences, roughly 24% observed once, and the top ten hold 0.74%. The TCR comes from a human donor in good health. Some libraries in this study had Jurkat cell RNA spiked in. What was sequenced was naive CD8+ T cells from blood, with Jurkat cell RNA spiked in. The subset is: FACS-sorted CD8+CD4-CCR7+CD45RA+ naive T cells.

This CDR3 reads CASSAGGLQETQYF. CDR3 sequence (DNA): TGTGCCAGCAGCGCGGGGGGACTCCAAGAGACCCAGTACTTC. The chain recombines TRBV5-6 with TRBJ2-5, with 8 nucleotides matching TRBD2. Per germline, CDR1 SGHDT and CDR2 YYEEEE. The ends lost 4 bases at V and 1 base at J; junction bases unmatched: 3. This CDR3 is 14 amino acids long.